This T cell receptor (beta chain) was found in a study of PD-1 blockade in mismatch repair-deficient tumors. Deletions cut 6 bases from V and 5 bases from J, with 19 bases between. CDR1 KGHSH and CDR2 LQKENI come from the germline V gene. The CDR3 is made up of 15 amino acids. The method was immunoSEQ multiplex PCR; TCRdb's version includes in-frame clones alone and lacks a portion of them. The sample contains about 68,000 clones, around four fifths of which appear only once. The input for sequencing was peripheral blood, taken 2 weeks after starting pembrolizumab. The sequence was obtained from an adult with mismatch repair-deficient cancer. The V gene is TRBV18, the J gene TRBJ1-2; D may be TRBD1 (6 bases). CDR3 sequence: CASSYLPGEGYGYTF. Written as DNA, the CDR3 is TGTGCCAGCTCGTATCTACCAGGGGAGGGGTATGGCTACACCTTC.